Following are 27 T cell receptor beta chains from one sample sequenced in a study of T-cell memory formation after mild COVID-19. TCRdb re-analysed the 5' RACE reads in MiXCR, keeping a single row per CDR3 protein. The sample includes a few hundred thousand distinct CDR3 sequences, around 25% seen only once; the top ten take under 15%. The specimen sequenced was PBMCs or a T cell subset sorted from them (not recorded which). These receptors were collected from an adult woman who had mild COVID-19 (a few samples of this study predate the infection). Cell type and time point are not known.

This clonotype was observed a handful of times. CDR3 residues: CATSGRTGLVYEQYF. The CDR3 region has the DNA TGTGCCACCAGCGGACGGACAGGGCTCGTCTACGAGCAGTACTTC. The chain is built from TRBV15 and TRBJ2-7, with 8 bases lining up with TRBD1. CDR3 size: 15 residues. The germline V gene has CDR1 LNHNV and CDR2 YYDKDF (reference sequence). The ends lost 5 bases at V and 3 bases at J; junction bases unmatched: 9.

This sequence joins TRBV7-9 and TRBJ1-2; tentatively, D is TRBD1 (5 bases). This CDR3 is 15 amino acids long. Germline lookup yields CDR1 SEHNR and CDR2 FQNEAQ (reference sequence). V dropped 1 base and J dropped 4 bases, with 13 bases sitting between them. CDR3 sequence (DNA): TGTGCCAGCAGCTTAGTCCAGCTAGGGGCCTATGGCTACACCTTC. This sequence encodes CASSLVQLGAYGYTF.

The genes are TRBV5-1 and TRBJ2-5; 8 nucleotides match TRBD1. V was clipped by 4 bases and J by 2 bases; unmatched bases: 4. This CDR3 is built from 14 residues. The germline gives CDR1 SGHRS, CDR2 YFSETQ. The CDR3 here is CASSTRTGQETQYF. The CDR3 nucleotides read TGCGCCAGCAGCACCAGGACAGGGCAAGAGACCCAGTACTTC.

This clonotype has at least ten counts. V gene TRBV5-1 combines with J gene TRBJ2-1; D perhaps matches TRBD2 (6 bases). This CDR3 has 14 residues. Trimming removed 4 bases at V and 9 bases at J, with 17 bases between. Germline V gene lookup returns CDR1 SGHRS and CDR2 YFSETQ. The CDR3 is CASSIAPGEVEQFF. The CDR3, as DNA: TGCGCCAGCAGCATCGCGCCGGGAGAGGTTGAGCAGTTCTTC.

The V and J genes are TRBV3-1 and TRBJ1-6; D gene uncertain. CDR3 size: 13 residues. The ends were cut back, 0 bases at V and 16 bases at J, with 13 bases in the middle. Looked up from germline, CDR1 is LGHDT and CDR2 is YNNKEL (reference sequence). CDR3 coding DNA: TGTGCCAGCAGCCAAGACAACAGACGAGCTCTCCACTTT. As protein: CASSQDNRRALHF.

This chain links TRBV20-1 with TRBJ1-5; a possible D gene is TRBD1 (5 bases). Germline V gene data show CDR1 as DFQATT and CDR2 as SNEGSKA (reference sequence). This CDR3 contains 15 residues. Trimming removed 3 bases from V and 3 bases from J, with 15 bases in between. The CDR3 here is CSASSQGPLNQPQHF. DNA of the CDR3: TGCAGTGCTAGTTCGCAGGGCCCCCTCAATCAGCCCCAGCATTTT.

This chain uses TRBV4-3 with TRBJ2-2, with D unclear. The length of the CDR3 is 16 residues. V lost 4 bases and J lost 6, with 18 bases in between. The germline V gene has CDR1 LGHNA and CDR2 YSLEER. The CDR3 is CASSRKPWTSPGELFF. The CDR3 bases are TGCGCCAGCAGCCGCAAACCCTGGACCTCCCCCGGGGAGCTGTTTTTT.

A single count supports this clonotype. The chain has TRBV7-9 and TRBJ2-2; 8 bases map to TRBD2. CDR3 length equals 18 residues. After removal of 5 bases from V and 7 bases from J, the junction contained 18 bases not matched to a gene. Germline values: CDR1 SEHNR, CDR2 FQNEAQ (reference sequence). CDR3 sequence: CASSAQSTERGLGGELFF. The CDR3, as DNA: TGTGCCAGCAGCGCACAATCAACGGAGCGGGGGCTCGGCGGGGAGCTGTTTTTT.

This clonotype was seen a handful of times. The gene calls are TRBV20-1 and TRBJ2-5; 7 nucleotides agree with TRBD2. Germline V gives CDR1 DFQATT, CDR2 SNEGSKA (reference sequence). V was pared by 6 bases and J by 4 bases, with 11 bases of the junction left unmatched. The CDR3 sequence is 14 residues long. The CDR3 here is CSAARGDLGETQYF. CDR3 nucleotides: TGCAGTGCCGCTCGGGGGGATTTGGGAGAGACCCAGTACTTC.

V is TRBV7-2 and J is TRBJ2-5; 16 bases are a match to TRBD2. V lost 4 bases and J lost 4; bases outside the gene matches: 9. The CDR3 loop spans 18 amino acids. Germline CDR1 and CDR2: SGHTA and FQGNSA. CDR3 residues: CASSSPGLAGGGGETQYF. CDR3 DNA: TGTGCCAGCAGCTCACCGGGACTAGCGGGAGGGGGGGGAGAGACCCAGTACTTC.

This clonotype appeared a few times. V is TRBV20-1 and J is TRBJ2-7, with a weak D call TRBD2 (5 bases). Trimming removed 3 bases at V and 0 bases at J, with 15 bases between. Germline values: CDR1 DFQATT, CDR2 SNEGSKA (reference sequence). This CDR3 contains 15 residues. Here the CDR3 DNA reads TGCAGTGCTAGCAATCCCCGGGGAAACTCCTACGAGCAGTACTTC. It translates to CSASNPRGNSYEQYF.

This clonotype was observed a few times. The chain carries TRBV6-6 and TRBJ1-1, with D maybe TRBD1 (6 bases). Trimming took 7 bases from V and 4 from J, leaving 19 bases between them. The CDR3 spans 15 residues. Germline V gene sequence: CDR1 MNHNY, CDR2 SVGAGI (reference sequence). CDR3 residues: CASIARSGGGTEAFF. The CDR3 DNA reads TGTGCCAGCATCGCGAGGTCGGGAGGGGGCACTGAAGCTTTCTTT.

This clonotype was recorded a few times. This sequence joins TRBV6-2 or TRBV6-3 and TRBJ2-2; perhaps TRBD2 as D (5 bases). This CDR3 region has 14 residues. The V end was cut by 4 bases, the J end by 5 bases, with 11 bases between. Germline CDR1 is MNHEY and CDR2 is SVGEGT. CDR3 DNA: TGTGCCAGCAGTTCCCTAGGACTGACCGGGGAGCTGTTTTTT. This encodes CASSSLGLTGELFF.

This clonotype was recorded a few times. The rearrangement uses TRBV5-1 and TRBJ1-2; possible D gene TRBD1, 5 bases. CDR1 is SGHRS and CDR2 is YFSETQ in the germline V gene. With 3 bases removed from V and 10 bases from J, the gap between germline ends came to 16 bases. This CDR3 contains 13 residues. CDR3 region: CASSYGTERPYTF. The CDR3 nucleotides read TGCGCCAGCAGCTATGGGACTGAGAGACCCTACACCTTC. Supplemented by reference TRBV5-1 and TRBJ1-2, the full variable domain reads KAGVTQTPRYLIKTRGQQVTLSCSPISGHRSVSWYQQTPGQGLQFLFEYFSETQRNKGNFPGRFSGRQFSNSRSEMNVSTLELGDSALYLCASSYGTERPYTFGSGTRLTVV.

This clonotype was counted a few times. The chain has TRBV20-1 and TRBJ1-1; possible D gene TRBD1, 5 bases. V was clipped by 2 bases and J by 0 bases, with 16 bases between them. There are 16 residues in the CDR3. The germline CDR1 and CDR2 sequences are DFQATT and SNEGSKA (reference sequence). The CDR3, as DNA: TGCAGTGCTAGACCAATAGGGGACGGTATGAACACTGAAGCTTTCTTT. Amino acid sequence: CSARPIGDGMNTEAFF.

V gene TRBV2 combines with J gene TRBJ2-1; 11 bases line up with TRBD2. This CDR3 has 16 residues. V shed 3 bases, J shed 4 bases, and the junction held 5 bases outside the gene matches. Germline V gives CDR1 SNHLY, CDR2 FYNNEI. CDR3 in amino acids: CASSDASGRRYNEQFF. CDR3 DNA sequence: TGTGCCAGCAGTGACGCTAGCGGGAGGAGATACAATGAGCAGTTCTTC.

This clonotype was detected ten times or more. The chain employs TRBV4-2 and TRBJ2-7, with D unresolved. Germline CDR1 and CDR2: LGHNA and YNFKEQ. The CDR3 is 15 residues long. The V gene lost 4 bases and the J gene lost 4 bases, with 17 bases spanning the gap. In DNA form, the CDR3 reads TGTGCCAGCAGCCCAACCCGGCTAGTATCTTACGAGCAGTACTTC. Its protein product is CASSPTRLVSYEQYF.

This clonotype was seen a handful of times. The V call is TRBV3-1, the J call TRBJ2-2; 8 bases align to TRBD1. This CDR3 has 16 residues. The germline CDR1 and CDR2 sequences are LGHDT and YNNKEL (reference sequence). J gave up 1 base and V 2 bases, and 3 bases lay outside the gene matches. CDR3 nucleotide sequence: TGTGCCAGCAGCCAATCCGGGACAGGGAACACCGGGGAGCTGTTTTTT. Translation: CASSQSGTGNTGELFF.

J is TRBJ1-3 and V is TRBV24-1; D gene ambiguous. Germline assignment: CDR1 KGHDR and CDR2 SFDVKD. V was pared by 2 bases and J by 0 bases, with 4 bases between. The CDR3 length is 14 residues. Here the CDR3 DNA reads TGTGCCACCAGTGATTCGACCTCTGGAAACACCATATATTTT. Protein product: CATSDSTSGNTIYF.

This sequence joins TRBV12-3 or TRBV12-4 and TRBJ2-5, with 10 bases lining up with TRBD2. This CDR3 has 14 amino acids. The V and J ends lost 5 bases and 4 bases, in that order; junction bases with no gene match: 4. CDR3 region: CASSQRLAGETQYF. The CDR3 DNA follows: TGTGCCAGCAGTCAACGACTAGCGGGAGAGACCCAGTACTTC.

This sequence joins TRBV5-1 and TRBJ2-7; TRBD1 matches at 9 bases. The germline V gene has CDR1 SGHRS and CDR2 YFSETQ. The V gene end was trimmed by 0 bases and the J gene end by 3 bases; junction bases not matched to a gene: 4. The CDR3 is 15 amino acids. CDR3 in amino acids: CASSLDPGQGYEQYF. Written as DNA, the CDR3 is TGCGCCAGCAGCTTGGACCCGGGACAGGGCTACGAGCAGTACTTC.

The V call is TRBV2, the J call TRBJ1-5, with TRBD1 matching over 7 bases. The CDR3 runs to 15 residues. V lost 4 bases to trimming and J lost 4 bases; unmatched junction nucleotides: 7. Germline values: CDR1 SNHLY, CDR2 FYNNEI. The CDR3 region is CASSAPGTVNQPQHF. For the CDR3, the DNA is TGTGCCAGCAGTGCACCTGGGACAGTTAATCAGCCCCAGCATTTT. The full variable domain, rest sourced from reference TRBV2 and TRBJ1-5, is EPEVTQTPSHQVTQMGQEVILRCVPISNHLYFYWYRQILGQKVEFLVSFYNNEISEKSEIFDDQFSVERPDGSNFTLKIRSTKLEDSAMYFCASSAPGTVNQPQHFGDGTRLSIL.

The chain employs TRBV7-6 and TRBJ2-2; the D gene is possibly TRBD1 (6 bases). CDR1 SGHVS and CDR2 FNYEAQ come from the germline V gene. This CDR3 region has 15 residues. Between the trimmed V and J ends, which lost 6 bases and 0 bases, there was a span of 11 bases. The CDR3 reads CASRSGTPNTGELFF. The CDR3 DNA is TGTGCCAGCAGATCCGGGACACCGAACACCGGGGAGCTGTTTTTT. The full variable domain, in which reference TRBV7-6 and TRBJ2-2 provide the parts outside the CDR3, is GAGVSQSPRYKVTKRGQDVALRCDPISGHVSLYWYRQALGQGPEFLTYFNYEAQQDKSGLPNDRFSAERPEGSISTLTIQRTEQRDSAMYRCASRSGTPNTGELFFGEGSRLTVL.

This clonotype was detected only a few times. The rearrangement uses TRBV12-3 or TRBV12-4 and TRBJ1-2, with D possibly TRBD1 on 5 matching bases. CDR3 length equals 13 residues. The V end was cut by 1 base, the J end by 6 bases, with 9 bases between. The CDR3 DNA sequence: TGTGCCAGCAGTTTAGGCCCGGGGCATGGCTACACCTTC. This translates into CASSLGPGHGYTF.

V is TRBV6-6 and J is TRBJ1-3, with D maybe TRBD1 (5 bases). This CDR3 has 15 residues. Germline V gene sequence: CDR1 MNHNY, CDR2 SVGAGI (reference sequence). V was pared by 0 bases and J by 8 bases, with 14 bases between. CDR3 loop: CASSYSAGSEHTIYF. The CDR3 bases are TGTGCCAGCAGTTACTCGGCAGGGAGTGAGCACACCATATATTTT.

This clonotype was detected only a few times. J is TRBJ2-7 and V is TRBV5-1; D might be TRBD1 (6 bases). Trimming removed 0 bases at V and 1 base at J, with 14 bases between. CDR3 length equals 16 residues. Per the germline V gene, CDR1 is SGHRS and CDR2 is YFSETQ. CDR3: CASSLEGVGRSYEQYF. The CDR3 DNA follows: TGCGCCAGCAGCTTGGAGGGGGTGGGCAGGTCCTACGAGCAGTACTTC.

This clonotype has only a few counts. V is TRBV4-2 and J is TRBJ2-1; 8 positions match TRBD2. The J segment lost 2 bases and the V segment lost 3 bases, leaving 3 bases of the junction unmatched. This CDR3 spans 15 amino acids. CDR1 and CDR2 (germline): LGHNA, YNFKEQ. The CDR3 sequence: CASSQTGGPYNEQFF. For the CDR3, the DNA is TGTGCCAGCAGCCAGACGGGGGGGCCCTACAATGAGCAGTTCTTC.